Below are 14 T cell receptor beta chains sequenced from a single sample in a study of CD8+CD57+ T cells in acquired aplastic anemia. Genomic DNA, serving as template, underwent TCR beta VDJ and CDR3 profiling. TCRdb fed the reads into MiXCR, producing one record per CDR3 protein. Of about 180,000 distinct CDR3 sequences in the sample, roughly 65% were seen once. Selection for sequencing was limited to patients who had shown CD8+CD57+ cell expansion by flow cytometry. Sequencing was done on a sample of sorted CD4+, CD8+, or CD8+CD57+ T cells (not recorded which) from PBMCs. The source is a human donor with aplastic anemia.

The V gene is TRBV5-1, the J gene TRBJ2-3, with TRBD1 matching 10 bases. Germline CDR1 and CDR2: SGHRS and YFSETQ. There are 15 residues in the CDR3. Trimming at V came to 4 bases and at J to 6 bases, leaving 8 bases not matched to a gene. The DNA of the CDR3 is TGCGCCAGCAGCATTAGACAGGGGGCGATGGATACGCAGTATTTT. Protein product: CASSIRQGAMDTQYF.

This clonotype came up a few times. V usage is TRBV7-6 and J usage is TRBJ1-2; 9 bases line up with TRBD1. The trim removed 1 base at V and 8 bases at J, leaving 8 bases unmatched. CDR3 length equals 15 residues. Per the germline V gene, CDR1 is SGHVS and CDR2 is FNYEAQ. The CDR3 sequence: CASSLDETGGGGYTF. The DNA of the CDR3 is TGTGCCAGCAGCTTAGACGAGACAGGGGGAGGCGGCTACACCTTC.

In its sample, this clonotype was seen many times. The chain joins TRBV11-2 to TRBJ1-1, with D maybe TRBD1 (5 bases). Germline V gene sequence: CDR1 SGHAT, CDR2 FQNNGV. CDR3 length: 16 amino acids. V was cut by 2 bases and J by 2 bases, with 15 bases left in between. The CDR3 reads CASSLWVEGRNTEAFF. DNA for the CDR3: TGTGCCAGCAGCTTATGGGTTGAGGGGCGAAACACTGAAGCTTTCTTT.

The V call is TRBV4-1, the J call TRBJ1-1, with TRBD1 as a possible D gene (5 bases). Trimming pared 4 bases from V and 2 bases from J, leaving 17 bases between. Germline CDR1 MGHRA, CDR2 YSYEKL. This CDR3 region has 16 residues. CDR3 sequence: CASSRERDRLNTEAFF. The CDR3 bases are TGCGCCAGCAGCCGGGAAAGGGACCGACTTAACACTGAAGCTTTCTTT.

The rearrangement uses TRBV12-3 or TRBV12-4 and TRBJ1-6; 9 bases map to TRBD1. The CDR3 totals 14 residues. V trimming: 6 bases; J trimming: 6 bases; junction bases outside the gene matches: 3. CDR3 sequence (DNA): TGTGCCAGCAGGGCGGGACAGGGTAATTCACCCCTCCACTTT. Protein: CASRAGQGNSPLHF.

V gene TRBV9 combines with J gene TRBJ2-3; 7 bases agree with TRBD2. Germline assignment: CDR1 SGDLS and CDR2 YYNGEE. The CDR3 is made up of 15 amino acids. The V and J ends lost 0 bases and 1 base, in that order; junction bases with no gene match: 2. CDR3 sequence: CASSVGLAGTDTQYF. CDR3 sequence (DNA): TGTGCCAGCAGCGTAGGACTAGCTGGCACAGATACGCAGTATTTT.

The chain's CDR3 is CASRDRGSYTEAFF. In nucleotides, the CDR3 is TGTGCCAGTAGGGACAGGGGGTCGTACACTGAAGCTTTCTTT. This chain connects TRBV19 to TRBJ1-1; 10 bases align to TRBD1. V shed 6 bases and J 3 bases; nucleotides not matched to a gene: 4. The germline gives CDR1 LNHDA, CDR2 SQIVND (reference sequence). This CDR3 spans 14 amino acids. The full variable domain, in which reference TRBV19 and TRBJ1-1 provide the parts outside the CDR3, is DGGITQSPKYLFRKEGQNVTLSCEQNLNHDAMYWYRQDPGQGLRLIYYSQIVNDFQKGDIAEGYSVSREKKESFPLTVTSAQKNPTAFYLCASRDRGSYTEAFFGQGTRLTVV.

The chain uses TRBV7-9 and TRBJ1-1, with D unresolved. The germline V and J ends were trimmed by 1 base and 8 bases, with 11 bases remaining between them. This CDR3 comprises 13 residues. From germline, CDR1 is SEHNR and CDR2 FQNEAQ (reference sequence). CDR3 protein: CASSLGPEREAFF. CDR3 DNA: TGTGCCAGCAGCTTAGGGCCCGAACGCGAAGCTTTCTTT.

This clonotype is a singleton in its sample. CDR3 nucleotide sequence: TGCGCCAGCAGCTGGACAGGGCCCTATGGCTACACCTTC. Its translation is CASSWTGPYGYTF. The chain links TRBV5-1 to TRBJ1-2; 8 bases are a match to TRBD1. Germline lookup yields CDR1 SGHRS and CDR2 YFSETQ. Germline trimming cut 3 bases from V and 4 bases from J; bases unmatched to any gene: 2. CDR3 length: 13 residues.

This clonotype was counted a few times. With a much larger clone just one base away, this may be a read error. The chain couples TRBV19 to TRBJ2-5; the D gene is possibly TRBD2 (5 bases). The CDR3 consists of 13 residues. CDR1 is LNHDA, CDR2 SQIVND, per germline (reference sequence). V was pared by 3 bases and J by 5 bases, with 10 bases between. The CDR3 sequence: CASSIQEAETQYF. CDR3 DNA sequence: TGTGCCAGTAGTATCCAGGAGGCGGAGACCCAGTACTTC.

This clonotype was recorded many times. This sequence joins TRBV6-6 and TRBJ1-2; D remains ambiguous. Germline-derived CDR1 and CDR2 are MNHNY and SVGAGI (reference sequence). The CDR3 loop spans 15 amino acids. V shed 6 bases and J shed 1 base, with 15 bases lying between them. The CDR3 DNA follows: TGTGCCAGCAGCGACACATGGGAGCATAACTATGGCTACACCTTC. This translates into CASSDTWEHNYGYTF.

In this sample, this clonotype turned up many times. This chain joins TRBV2 and TRBJ2-7; 9 bases are a match to TRBD1. Germline CDR1 reads SNHLY; CDR2 reads FYNNEI. Trimming cost V 6 bases and J 0 bases; bases outside gene matches: 0. CDR3 length equals 13 residues. The DNA for the CDR3 is TGTGCCAGCAGGGACAGGGGCTCCTACGAGCAGTACTTC. As protein: CASRDRGSYEQYF. The variable domain in full, completed from reference TRBV2 and TRBJ2-7, reads EPEVTQTPSHQVTQMGQEVILRCVPISNHLYFYWYRQILGQKVEFLVSFYNNEISEKSEIFDDQFSVERPDGSNFTLKIRSTKLEDSAMYFCASRDRGSYEQYFGPGTRLTVT.

The chain employs TRBV29-1 and TRBJ2-3, with D unclear. Germline lookup yields CDR1 SQVTM and CDR2 ANQGSEA. This CDR3 region has 12 residues. V dropped 7 bases and J dropped 1 base, with 9 bases sitting between them. In DNA, the CDR3 is TGCAGCGAGAGGTGGGGCACAGATACGCAGTATTTT. Translating gives CSERWGTDTQYF.

This clonotype was seen more than once but under ten times. This sequence joins TRBV5-6 and TRBJ2-7; D remains unclear. The CDR3 sequence is 13 residues long. The V end lost 0 bases, the J end lost 3 bases, and 7 bases lay between the germline ends. The V gene's germline CDR1 is SGHDT and CDR2 YYEEEE. CDR3 sequence: CASSLGVYYEQYF. CDR3 nucleotide sequence: TGTGCCAGCAGCTTGGGAGTATACTACGAGCAGTACTTC.